The present T cell receptor (beta chain) was sequenced within a study of T cell responses to AZD1222 COVID-19 vaccine. Overall study results and limits: It should be noted that donors were predominantly white British and more often female, and clonal diversity was possibly underestimated.

The CDR3 runs 17 residues. Germline values: CDR1 LNHDA, CDR2 SQIVND (reference sequence). V lost 4 bases to trimming and J lost 3 bases, with 22 bases between them. Measured with immunoSEQ multiplex PCR; TCRdb has only the in-frame clones, and not every one. Of approximately 110,000 clones detected, about 91% appear once; the ten largest clones hold 4% to 5.5%. The sample holds a few counts of this clone. Its matching antigen is unknown. The chain combines TRBV19 with TRBJ2-7; the D gene is possibly TRBD1 (6 bases). The input for sequencing was peripheral blood, taken on day 0 of AZD1222 vaccination. This TCR derives from an adult in good health. CDR3 sequence: CASSSGVRGAAGYEQYF. The CDR3 DNA reads TGTGCCAGTAGTAGCGGCGTCAGGGGAGCGGCTGGCTACGAGCAGTACTTC.